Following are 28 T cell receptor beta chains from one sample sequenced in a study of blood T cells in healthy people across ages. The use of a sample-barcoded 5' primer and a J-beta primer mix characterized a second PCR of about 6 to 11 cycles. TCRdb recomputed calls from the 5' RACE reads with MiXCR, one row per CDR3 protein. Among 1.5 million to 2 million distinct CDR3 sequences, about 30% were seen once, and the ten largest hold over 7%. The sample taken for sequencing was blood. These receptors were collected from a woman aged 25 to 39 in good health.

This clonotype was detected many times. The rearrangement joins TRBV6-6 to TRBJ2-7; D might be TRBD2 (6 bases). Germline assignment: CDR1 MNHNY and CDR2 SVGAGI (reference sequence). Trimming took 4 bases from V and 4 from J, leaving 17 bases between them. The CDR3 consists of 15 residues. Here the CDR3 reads CASSSAGRVAYEQYF. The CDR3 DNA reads TGTGCCAGCAGTTCGGCGGGGAGAGTTGCTTACGAGCAGTACTTC.

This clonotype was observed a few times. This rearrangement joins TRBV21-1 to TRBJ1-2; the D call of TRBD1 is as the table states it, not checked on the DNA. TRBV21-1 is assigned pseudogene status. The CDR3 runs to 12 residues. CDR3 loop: CARPGGTYGYTF. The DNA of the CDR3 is TGTGCCCGCCCAGGGGGAACCTATGGCTACACCTTC.

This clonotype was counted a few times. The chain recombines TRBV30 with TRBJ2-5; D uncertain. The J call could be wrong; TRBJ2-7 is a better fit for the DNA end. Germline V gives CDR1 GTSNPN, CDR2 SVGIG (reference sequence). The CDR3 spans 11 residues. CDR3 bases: TGTGCCTGCTCCACGGTCTACGAGCAGTACTTC. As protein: CACSTVYEQYF.

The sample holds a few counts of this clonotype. The CDR3 here is CASSPQGSPLHF. The CDR3 region has the DNA TGTGCCAGCAGTCCCCAAGGGTCACCCCTCCACTTT. The rearrangement uses TRBV12-3 or TRBV12-4 and TRBJ1-6; D is unresolved. V was clipped by 5 bases and J by 10 bases, with 9 bases between them. The CDR3 is 12 amino acids.

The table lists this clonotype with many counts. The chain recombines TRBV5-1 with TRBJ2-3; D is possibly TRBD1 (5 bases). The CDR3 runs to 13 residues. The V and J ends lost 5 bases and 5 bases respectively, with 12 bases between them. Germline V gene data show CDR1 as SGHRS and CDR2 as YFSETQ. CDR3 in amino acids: CASSPGLRDTQYF. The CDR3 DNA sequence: TGCGCCAGCAGTCCAGGGCTGCGAGATACGCAGTATTTT.

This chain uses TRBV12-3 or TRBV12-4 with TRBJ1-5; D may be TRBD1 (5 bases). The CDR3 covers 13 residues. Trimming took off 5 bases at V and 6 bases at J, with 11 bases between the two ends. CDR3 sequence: CASSPSGVQPQHF. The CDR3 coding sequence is TGTGCCAGCAGTCCCTCGGGGGTTCAGCCCCAGCATTTT.

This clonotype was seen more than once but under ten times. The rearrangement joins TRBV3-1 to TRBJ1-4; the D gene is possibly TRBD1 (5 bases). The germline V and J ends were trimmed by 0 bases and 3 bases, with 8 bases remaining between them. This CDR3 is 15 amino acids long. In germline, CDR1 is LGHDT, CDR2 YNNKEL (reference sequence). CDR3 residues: CASSQERGPNEKLFF. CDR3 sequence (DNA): TGTGCCAGCAGCCAAGAACGGGGACCTAATGAAAAACTGTTTTTT.

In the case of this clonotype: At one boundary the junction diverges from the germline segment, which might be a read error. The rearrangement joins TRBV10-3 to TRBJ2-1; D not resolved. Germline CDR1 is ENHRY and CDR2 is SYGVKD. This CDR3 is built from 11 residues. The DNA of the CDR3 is TGTGTCATCGGTGCGGATGTTGAGCAGTTCTTC. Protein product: CVIGADVEQFF.

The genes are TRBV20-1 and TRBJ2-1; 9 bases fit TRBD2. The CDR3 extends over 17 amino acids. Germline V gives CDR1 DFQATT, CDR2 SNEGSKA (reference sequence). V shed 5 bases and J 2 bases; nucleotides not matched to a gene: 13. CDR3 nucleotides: TGCAGTGCTTCCAGCCCCCTTAGCGGGGGCACCTACAATGAGCAGTTCTTC. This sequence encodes CSASSPLSGGTYNEQFF.

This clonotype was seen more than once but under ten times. CDR3 sequence reads: CASSLESVSGGNQPQHF. The CDR3 nucleotides are TGTGCCAGCAGCCTAGAATCGGTGTCGGGAGGCAATCAGCCCCAGCATTTT. This sequence joins TRBV3-1 and TRBJ1-5; D not certain. The CDR3 consists of 17 residues. Germline lookup yields CDR1 LGHDT and CDR2 YNNKEL (reference sequence). The V and J ends lost 4 bases and 2 bases respectively, with 18 bases between them.

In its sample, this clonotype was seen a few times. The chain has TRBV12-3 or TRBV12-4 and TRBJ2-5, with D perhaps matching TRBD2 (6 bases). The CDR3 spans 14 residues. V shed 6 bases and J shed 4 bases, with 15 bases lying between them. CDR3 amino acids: CASRPGRLRETQYF. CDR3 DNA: TGTGCCAGCAGGCCAGGGAGGTTGAGAGAGACCCAGTACTTC.

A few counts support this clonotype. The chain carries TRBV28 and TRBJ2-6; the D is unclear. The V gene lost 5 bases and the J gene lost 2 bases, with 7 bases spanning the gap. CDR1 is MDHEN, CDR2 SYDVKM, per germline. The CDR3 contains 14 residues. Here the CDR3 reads CASSINAGANVLTF. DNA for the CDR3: TGTGCCAGCAGTATAAACGCTGGGGCCAACGTCCTGACTTTC.

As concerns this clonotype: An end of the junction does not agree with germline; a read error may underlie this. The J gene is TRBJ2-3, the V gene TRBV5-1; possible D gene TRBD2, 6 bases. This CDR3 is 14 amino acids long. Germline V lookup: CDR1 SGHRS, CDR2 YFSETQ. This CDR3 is CVSSGAGHTDTQYF. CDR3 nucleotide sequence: TGCGTCAGCAGCGGCGCGGGGCACACAGATACGCAGTATTTT.

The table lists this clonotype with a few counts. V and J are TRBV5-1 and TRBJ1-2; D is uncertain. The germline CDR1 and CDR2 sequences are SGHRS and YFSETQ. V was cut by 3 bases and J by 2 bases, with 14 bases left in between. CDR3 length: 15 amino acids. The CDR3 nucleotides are TGCGCCAGCAGCTCCGGACGATCTGGGAACTATGGCTACACCTTC. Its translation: CASSSGRSGNYGYTF.

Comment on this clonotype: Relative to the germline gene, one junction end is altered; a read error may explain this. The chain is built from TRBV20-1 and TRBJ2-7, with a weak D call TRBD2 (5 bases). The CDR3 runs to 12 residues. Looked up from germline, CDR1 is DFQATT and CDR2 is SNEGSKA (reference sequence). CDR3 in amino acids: CRANIRAGEQYF. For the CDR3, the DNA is TGCAGGGCTAACATAAGGGCGGGCGAGCAGTACTTC.

CDR3 DNA sequence: TGCGCCAGCAGCTCCCAAGGATTAGCGGACCAAGAGACCCAGTACTTC. Encoded protein: CASSSQGLADQETQYF. This chain links TRBV5-1 with TRBJ2-5; the D gene is possibly TRBD2 (6 bases). V gave up 3 bases and J gave up 0 bases, with 15 bases separating them. Germline V lookup: CDR1 SGHRS, CDR2 YFSETQ. The CDR3 extends over 16 amino acids.

The DNA of the CDR3 is TGTGCCAGCAGCCTAGTAGGACGACTAACGAGATCCTACGAGCAGTACTTC. This codes for CASSLVGRLTRSYEQYF. This chain connects TRBV7-2 to TRBJ2-4, with D possibly TRBD2 on 5 matching bases. The last part of the DNA fits TRBJ2-7 better; the J call may be wrong. CDR1 and CDR2 from the germline V gene are SGHTA and FQGNSA. CDR3 size: 17 residues.

The CDR3 loop reads CASSQTGTRHPSSYNEQFF. As DNA, the CDR3 is TGCGCCAGCAGCCAAACGGGGACTAGGCACCCAAGCTCCTACAATGAGCAGTTCTTC. The rearrangement links TRBV4-1 to TRBJ2-1, with 8 bases identical to TRBD2. Per the germline V gene, CDR1 is MGHRA and CDR2 is YSYEKL. The V segment lost 2 bases and the J segment 0 bases; nucleotides outside the gene matches: 12. The CDR3 sequence is 19 residues long.

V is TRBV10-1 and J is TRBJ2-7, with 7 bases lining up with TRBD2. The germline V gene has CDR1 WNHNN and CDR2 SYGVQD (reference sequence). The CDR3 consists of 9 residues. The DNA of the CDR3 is TGCGGGGGGGGGTTCGAGCAGTACTTC. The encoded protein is CGGGFEQYF.

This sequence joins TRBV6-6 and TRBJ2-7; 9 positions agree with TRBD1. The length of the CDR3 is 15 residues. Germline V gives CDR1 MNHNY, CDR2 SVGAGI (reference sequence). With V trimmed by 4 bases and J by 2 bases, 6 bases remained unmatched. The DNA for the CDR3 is TGTGCCAGCAGTTCCGAGGACAGGGGTGCCTACGAGCAGTACTTC. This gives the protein CASSSEDRGAYEQYF.

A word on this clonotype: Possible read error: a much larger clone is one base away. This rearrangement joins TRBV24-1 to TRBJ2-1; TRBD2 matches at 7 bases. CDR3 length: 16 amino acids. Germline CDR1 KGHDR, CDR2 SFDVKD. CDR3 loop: CVTSDSRGTPYNEQFF. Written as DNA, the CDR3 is TGTGTCACCAGTGATTCGCGGGGGACGCCCTACAATGAGCAGTTCTTC.

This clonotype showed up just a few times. The CDR3 loop is CAISEDGGTQYF. CDR3 sequence (DNA): TGTGCCATCAGTGAGGACGGAGGGACGCAGTATTTT. The J gene is TRBJ2-3, the V gene TRBV10-3; maybe TRBD2 (6 bases). Germline V gives CDR1 ENHRY, CDR2 SYGVKD. This CDR3 is built from 12 residues. Trimming cost V 2 bases and J 9 bases, with 9 bases left between them.

CDR3 nucleotide sequence: TGTGCCAGCAGTCATTCCGACAGGCGGAATGAAAAACTGTTTTTT. It is translated as CASSHSDRRNEKLFF. The rearrangement joins TRBV6-5 to TRBJ1-4; possibly TRBD1 for D (6 bases). V lost 5 bases and J lost 5, with 15 bases in between. Looked up from germline, CDR1 is MNHEY and CDR2 is SVGAGI. CDR3 size: 15 residues.

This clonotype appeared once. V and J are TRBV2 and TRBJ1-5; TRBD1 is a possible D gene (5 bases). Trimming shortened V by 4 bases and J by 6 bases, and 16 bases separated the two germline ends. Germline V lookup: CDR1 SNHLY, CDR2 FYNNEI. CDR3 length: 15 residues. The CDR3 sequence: CASSGGVGGLQPQHF. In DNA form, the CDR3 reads TGTGCCAGCAGTGGCGGGGTGGGGGGACTTCAGCCCCAGCATTTT.

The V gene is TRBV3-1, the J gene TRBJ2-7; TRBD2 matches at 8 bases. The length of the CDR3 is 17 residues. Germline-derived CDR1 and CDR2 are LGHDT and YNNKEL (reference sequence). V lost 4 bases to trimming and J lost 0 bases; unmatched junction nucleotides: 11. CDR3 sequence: CASSPRVLAEFSYEQYF. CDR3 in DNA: TGTGCCAGCAGCCCCCGGGTACTAGCGGAGTTCTCCTACGAGCAGTACTTC.

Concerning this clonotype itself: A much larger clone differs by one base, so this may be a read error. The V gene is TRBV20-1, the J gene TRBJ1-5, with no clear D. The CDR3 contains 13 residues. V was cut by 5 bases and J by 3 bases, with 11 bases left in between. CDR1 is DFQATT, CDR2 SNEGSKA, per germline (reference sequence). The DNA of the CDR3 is TGCAGTGCTTCCGACCGGCTCAATCAGCCCCAGCATTTT. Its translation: CSASDRLNQPQHF.

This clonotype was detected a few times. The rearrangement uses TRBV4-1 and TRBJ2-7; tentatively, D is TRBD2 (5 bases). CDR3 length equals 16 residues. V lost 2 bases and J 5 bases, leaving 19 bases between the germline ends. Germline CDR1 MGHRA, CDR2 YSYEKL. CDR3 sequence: CASSQPLTRPGDEQYF. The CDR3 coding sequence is TGCGCCAGCAGCCAACCCCTTACTAGACCCGGGGACGAGCAGTACTTC.

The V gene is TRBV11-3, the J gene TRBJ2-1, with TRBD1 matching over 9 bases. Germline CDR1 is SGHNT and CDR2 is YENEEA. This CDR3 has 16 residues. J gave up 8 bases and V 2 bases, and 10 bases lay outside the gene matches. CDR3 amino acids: CASSLTGTGQGDEQFF. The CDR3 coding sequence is TGTGCCAGCAGCTTAACCGGGACAGGGCAGGGTGATGAGCAGTTCTTC.